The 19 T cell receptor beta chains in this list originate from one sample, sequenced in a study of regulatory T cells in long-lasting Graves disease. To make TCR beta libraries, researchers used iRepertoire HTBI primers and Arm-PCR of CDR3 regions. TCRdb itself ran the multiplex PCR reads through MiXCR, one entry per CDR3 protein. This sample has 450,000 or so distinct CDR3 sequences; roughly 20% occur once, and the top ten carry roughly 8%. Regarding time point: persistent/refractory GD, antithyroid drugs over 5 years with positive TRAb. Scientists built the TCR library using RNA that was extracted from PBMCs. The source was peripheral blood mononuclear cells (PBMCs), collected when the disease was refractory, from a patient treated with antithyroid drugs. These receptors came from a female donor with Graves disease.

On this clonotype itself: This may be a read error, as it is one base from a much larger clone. CDR3 nucleotide sequence: TGTGCCGGCAGTTTCATGCAGAGCTCCTACGAGCAGTACTTC. Amino acid sequence: CAGSFMQSSYEQYF. The genes are TRBV28 and TRBJ2-7; D is unclear. The CDR3 is 14 amino acids. CDR1 MDHEN and CDR2 SYDVKM come from the germline V gene. Complete variable domain (other parts from reference TRBV28 and TRBJ2-7): DVKVTQSSRYLVKRTGEKVFLECVQDMDHENMFWYRQDPGLGLRLIYFSYDVKMKEKGDIPEGYSVSREKKERFSLILESASTNQTSMYLCAGSFMQSSYEQYFGPGTRLTVT.

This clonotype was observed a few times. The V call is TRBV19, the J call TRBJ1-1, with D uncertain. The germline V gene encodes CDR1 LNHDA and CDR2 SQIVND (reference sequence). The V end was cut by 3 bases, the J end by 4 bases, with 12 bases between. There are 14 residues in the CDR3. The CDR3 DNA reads TGTGCCAGTAGTATCGCTGGGATGATCACTGAAGCTTTCTTT. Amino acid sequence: CASSIAGMITEAFF.

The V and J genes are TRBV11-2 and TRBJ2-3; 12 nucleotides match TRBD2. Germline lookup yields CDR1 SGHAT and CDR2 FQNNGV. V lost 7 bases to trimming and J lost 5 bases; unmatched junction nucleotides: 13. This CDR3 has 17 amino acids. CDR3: CASNPGRLAGGRDTQYF. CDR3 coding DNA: TGTGCCAGCAACCCGGGTCGGCTAGCGGGAGGGAGAGATACGCAGTATTTT.

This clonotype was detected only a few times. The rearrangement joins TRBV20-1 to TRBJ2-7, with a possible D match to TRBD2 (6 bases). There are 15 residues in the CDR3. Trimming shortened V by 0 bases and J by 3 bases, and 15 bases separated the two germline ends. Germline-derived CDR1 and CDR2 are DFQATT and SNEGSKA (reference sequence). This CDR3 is CSARDLGLNLYEQYF. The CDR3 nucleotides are TGCAGTGCTAGAGATCTGGGACTTAACCTCTACGAGCAGTACTTC.

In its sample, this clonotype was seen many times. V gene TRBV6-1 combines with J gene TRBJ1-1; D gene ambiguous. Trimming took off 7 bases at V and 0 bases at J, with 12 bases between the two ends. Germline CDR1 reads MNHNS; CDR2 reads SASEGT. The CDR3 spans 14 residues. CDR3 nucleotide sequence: TGTGCCAGCAACACTCGACTTCTGAACACTGAAGCTTTCTTT. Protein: CASNTRLLNTEAFF.

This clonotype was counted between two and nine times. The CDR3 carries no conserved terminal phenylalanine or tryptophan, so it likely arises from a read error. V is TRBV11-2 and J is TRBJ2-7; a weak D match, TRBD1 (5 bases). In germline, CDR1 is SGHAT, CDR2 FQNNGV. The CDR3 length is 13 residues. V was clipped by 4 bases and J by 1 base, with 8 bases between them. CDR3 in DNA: TGTGCCAGCAGCTCACAGGATTCCTACGAGCAGTACCTC. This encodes CASSSQDSYEQYL.

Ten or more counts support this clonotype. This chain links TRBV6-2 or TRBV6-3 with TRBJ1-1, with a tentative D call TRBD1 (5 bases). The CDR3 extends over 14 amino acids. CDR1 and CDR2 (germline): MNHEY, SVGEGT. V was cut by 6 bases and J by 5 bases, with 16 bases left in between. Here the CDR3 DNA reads TGTGCCAGCAGCTCGAGGCAGGGTGGTACTGAAGCTTTCTTT. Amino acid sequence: CASSSRQGGTEAFF.

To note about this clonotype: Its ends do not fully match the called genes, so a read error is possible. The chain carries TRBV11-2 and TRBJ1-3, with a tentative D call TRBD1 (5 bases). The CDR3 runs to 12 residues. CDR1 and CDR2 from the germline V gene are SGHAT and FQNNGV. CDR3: CASSLNRQTTYF. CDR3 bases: TGTGCCAGCAGCTTAAACAGGCAAACCACATATTTT.

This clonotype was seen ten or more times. The CDR3 region has the DNA TGCAGCGTTGAGACAGGGAACACTGAAGCTTTCTTT. This translates into CSVETGNTEAFF. The genes are TRBV29-1 and TRBJ1-1, with D perhaps matching TRBD1 (6 bases). Looked up from germline, CDR1 is SQVTM and CDR2 is ANQGSEA. The CDR3 length is 12 residues. Trimming shortened V by 3 bases and J by 1 base, and 6 bases separated the two germline ends.

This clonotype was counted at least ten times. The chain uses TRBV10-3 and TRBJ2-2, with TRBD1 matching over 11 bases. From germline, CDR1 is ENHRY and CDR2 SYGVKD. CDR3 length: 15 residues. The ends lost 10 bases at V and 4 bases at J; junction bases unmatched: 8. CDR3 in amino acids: CATNRDRGSTGELFF. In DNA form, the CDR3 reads TGTGCCACAAACCGGGACAGGGGGAGCACCGGGGAGCTGTTTTTT.

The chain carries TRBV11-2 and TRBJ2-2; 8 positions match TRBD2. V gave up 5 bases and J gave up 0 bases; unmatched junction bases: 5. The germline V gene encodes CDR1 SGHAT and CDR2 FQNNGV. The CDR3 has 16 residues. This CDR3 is CASSRRLASNTGELFF. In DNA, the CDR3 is TGTGCCAGCAGCCGCCGACTAGCGTCGAACACCGGGGAGCTGTTTTTT.

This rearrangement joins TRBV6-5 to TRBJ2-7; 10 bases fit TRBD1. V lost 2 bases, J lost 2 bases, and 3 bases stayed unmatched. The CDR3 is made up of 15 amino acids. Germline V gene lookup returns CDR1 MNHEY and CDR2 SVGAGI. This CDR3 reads CASSYGTGVPYEQYF. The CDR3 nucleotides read TGTGCCAGCAGTTACGGGACAGGGGTCCCCTACGAGCAGTACTTC.

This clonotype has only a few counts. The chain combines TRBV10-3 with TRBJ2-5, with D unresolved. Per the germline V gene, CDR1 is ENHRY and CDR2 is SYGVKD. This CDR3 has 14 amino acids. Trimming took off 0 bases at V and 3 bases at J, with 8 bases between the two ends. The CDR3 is CAISESGLEETQYF. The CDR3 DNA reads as TGTGCCATCAGTGAGTCGGGGTTGGAAGAGACCCAGTACTTC.

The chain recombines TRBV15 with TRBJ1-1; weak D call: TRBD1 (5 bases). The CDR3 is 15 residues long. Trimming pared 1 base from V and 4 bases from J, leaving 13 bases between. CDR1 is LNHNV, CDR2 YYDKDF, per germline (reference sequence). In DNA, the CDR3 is TGTGCCACCAGCAGAGGTGGGGGACCGAGCACTGAAGCTTTCTTT. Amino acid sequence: CATSRGGGPSTEAFF.

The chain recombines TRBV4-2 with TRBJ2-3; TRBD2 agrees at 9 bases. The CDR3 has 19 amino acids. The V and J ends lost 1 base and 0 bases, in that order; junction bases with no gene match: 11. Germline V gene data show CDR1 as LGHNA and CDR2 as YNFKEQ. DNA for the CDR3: TGTGCCAGCAGCCAAGTCCGTAGCGGGAGCCCCCCTAGCACAGATACGCAGTATTTT. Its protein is CASSQVRSGSPPSTDTQYF.

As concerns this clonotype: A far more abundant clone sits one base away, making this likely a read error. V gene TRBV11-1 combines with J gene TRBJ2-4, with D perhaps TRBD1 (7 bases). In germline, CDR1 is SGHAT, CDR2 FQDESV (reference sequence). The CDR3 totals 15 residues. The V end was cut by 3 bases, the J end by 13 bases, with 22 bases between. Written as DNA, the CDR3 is TGTGCCAGCAGCTTTACCCGACCCACAGGGGAGGCCCAGTACTTC. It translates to CASSFTRPTGEAQYF.

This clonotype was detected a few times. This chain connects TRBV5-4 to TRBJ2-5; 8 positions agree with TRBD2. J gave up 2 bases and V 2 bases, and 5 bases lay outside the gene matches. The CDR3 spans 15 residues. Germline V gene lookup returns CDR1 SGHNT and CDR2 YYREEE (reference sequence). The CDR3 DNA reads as TGTGCCAGCAGCTTAGCGGGAGTGAGACAAGAGACCCAGTACTTC. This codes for CASSLAGVRQETQYF.

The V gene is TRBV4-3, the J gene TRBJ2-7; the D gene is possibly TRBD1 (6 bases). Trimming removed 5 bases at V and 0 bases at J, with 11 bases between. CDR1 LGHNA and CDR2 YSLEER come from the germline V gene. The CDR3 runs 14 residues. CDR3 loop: CASSAGAGSYEQYF. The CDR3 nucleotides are TGCGCCAGCAGCGCAGGGGCTGGCTCCTACGAGCAGTACTTC.

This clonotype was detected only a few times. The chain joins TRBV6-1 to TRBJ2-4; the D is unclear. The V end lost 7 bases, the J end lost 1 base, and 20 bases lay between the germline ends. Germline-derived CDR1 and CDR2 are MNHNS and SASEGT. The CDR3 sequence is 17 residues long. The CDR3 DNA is TGTGCCAGCACCCCATTTTCTTCTGCTGGGGCCAAAAACATTCAGTACTTC. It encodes CASTPFSSAGAKNIQYF.